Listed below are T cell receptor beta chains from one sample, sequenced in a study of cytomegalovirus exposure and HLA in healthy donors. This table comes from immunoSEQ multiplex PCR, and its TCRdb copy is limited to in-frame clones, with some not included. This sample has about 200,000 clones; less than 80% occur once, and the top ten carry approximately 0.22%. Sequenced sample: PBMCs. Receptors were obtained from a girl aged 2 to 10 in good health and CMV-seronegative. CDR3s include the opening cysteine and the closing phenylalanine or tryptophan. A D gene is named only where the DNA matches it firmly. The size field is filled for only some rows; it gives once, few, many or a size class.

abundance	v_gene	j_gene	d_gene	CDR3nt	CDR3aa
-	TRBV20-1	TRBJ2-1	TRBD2	TGCAGTGCCAGCGGGGGTAGGGAGCAGTTCTTC	CSASGGREQFF
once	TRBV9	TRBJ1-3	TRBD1	TGTGCCAGCAGCCCCGGGACAGTCCCCTCTGGAAACACCATATATTTT	CASSPGTVPSGNTIYF
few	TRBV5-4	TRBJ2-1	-	TGTGCCAGCAGCGAGGGCAGAGAGCAGTTCTTC	CASSEGREQFF
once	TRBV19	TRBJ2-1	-	TGTGCCAGTAGTATGGCAAGAAATGAGCAGTTCTTC	CASSMARNEQFF
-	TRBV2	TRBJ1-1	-	TGTGCCAGCAGTGACAGGGTCCGGGTAGCTGAAGCTTTCTTT	CASSDRVRVAEAFF
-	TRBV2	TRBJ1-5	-	TGTGCCAGCAGTGAAGTTATTATCTGGGCAGGTCATCAGCCCCAGCATTTT	CASSEVIIWAGHQPQHF
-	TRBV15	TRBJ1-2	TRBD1	TGTGCCACCCTGCAGGGGGCCGGTAACTATGGCTACACCTTC	CATLQGAGNYGYTF
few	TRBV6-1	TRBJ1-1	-	TGTGCCAGCAGACAGGGCACGAACACTGAAGCTTTCTTT	CASRQGTNTEAFF
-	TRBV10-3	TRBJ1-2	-	TGTGCCACTAAGTCCGCCACGAACTATGGCTACACCTTC	CATKSATNYGYTF
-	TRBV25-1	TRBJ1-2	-	TGTGCCAGCAGTGAAGGGCAGTATGGCTACACCTTC	CASSEGQYGYTF
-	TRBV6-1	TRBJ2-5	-	TGTGCCAGCATCCTAGGGGGACAAGAGACCCAGTACTTC	CASILGGQETQYF
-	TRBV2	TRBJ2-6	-	TGTGCCAGCAGATCGGACAGCGGGGCCAACGTCCTGACTTTC	CASRSDSGANVLTF
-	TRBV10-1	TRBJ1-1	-	TGCGCCAGCAGTGCAGGGTTCAACACTGAAGCTTTCTTT	CASSAGFNTEAFF
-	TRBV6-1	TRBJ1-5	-	TGTGCCAGCAGTGATGAGGGAAATCAGCCCCAGCATTTT	CASSDEGNQPQHF
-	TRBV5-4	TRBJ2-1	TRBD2	TGTGCCAGCAGCCCAGCGGGGGATCATGAGCAGTTCTTC	CASSPAGDHEQFF
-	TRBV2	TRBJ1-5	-	TGTGCCAGCAGTGAAGCCGGGGGAGGCAATCAGCCCCAGCATTTT	CASSEAGGGNQPQHF
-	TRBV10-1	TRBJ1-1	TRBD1	TGCGCCAGCAGTGAGTCCGGACAGGGAAACACTGAAGCTTTCTTT	CASSESGQGNTEAFF
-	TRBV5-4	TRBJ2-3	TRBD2	TGTGCCAGCAGCTTGGCTCGACTAGCGGGGGGCACAGATACGCAGTATTTT	CASSLARLAGGTDTQYF
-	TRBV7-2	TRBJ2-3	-	TGTGCCAGCAGCTTAGCGGGGCAAACCACAGATACGCAGTATTTT	CASSLAGQTTDTQYF
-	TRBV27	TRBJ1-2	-	TGTGCCAGCAGTTTATCGGGTCAGGGTGGCGAGGGCTACACCTTC	CASSLSGQGGEGYTF
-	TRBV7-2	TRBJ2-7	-	TGTGCCAGCAGCTTCACCCGGGCGGGGACCTACGAGCAGTACTTC	CASSFTRAGTYEQYF
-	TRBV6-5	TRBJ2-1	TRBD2	TGTGCCAGCAGTTATGGTGGGAGGGCCACCTACAATGAGCAGTTCTTC	CASSYGGRATYNEQFF
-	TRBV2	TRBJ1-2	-	TGTGCCACCTTAGCCGGAAAGAACTATGGCTACACCTTC	CATLAGKNYGYTF
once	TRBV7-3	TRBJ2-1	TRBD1	TGTGCCAGCAGCCCCCTGGGACAGGTAATCAATGAGCAGTTCTTC	CASSPLGQVINEQFF
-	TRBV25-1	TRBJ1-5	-	TGTGCCAGCAGTGAAGGAGGCAGTTATCAGCCCCAGCATTTT	CASSEGGSYQPQHF
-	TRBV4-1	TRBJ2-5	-	TGCGCCAGCAGCCAAGACGTCCAAGAGACCCAGTACTTC	CASSQDVQETQYF
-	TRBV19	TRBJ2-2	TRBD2	TGTGCCAGTAGATCGGTCGCGACTAGCGGGAGGGCCGTAATAGACGGGGAGCTGTTTTTT	CASRSVATSGRAVIDGELFF
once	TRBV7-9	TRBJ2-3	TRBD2	TGTGCCAGCAGCTCGACTAGCGGGGGGGCTTCAGATACGCAGTATTTT	CASSSTSGGASDTQYF
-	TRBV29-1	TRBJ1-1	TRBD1	TGCAGCGCCCAAGGGACAGGGTGGAACACTGAAGCTTTCTTT	CSAQGTGWNTEAFF
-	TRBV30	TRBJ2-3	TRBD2	TGTGCCTGGACCCTAGTTAGGGAGGGTGAAGATACGCAGTATTTT	CAWTLVREGEDTQYF
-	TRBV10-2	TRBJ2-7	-	TGCGCCAGCAGTGAGGGGGGAGGGACAACCTACGAGCAGTACTTC	CASSEGGGTTYEQYF
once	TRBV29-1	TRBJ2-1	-	TGCAGCGTAGCCGGAGGGGGCGGGTATGAGCAGTTCTTC	CSVAGGGGYEQFF
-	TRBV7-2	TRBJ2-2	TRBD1	TGTGCCAGCAGCCGACAGGGTCGGGCCGGGGAGCTGTTTTTT	CASSRQGRAGELFF
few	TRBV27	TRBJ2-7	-	TGTGCCAGCAGGTGGAGTTCGAGCTCCTACGAGCAGTACTTC	CASRWSSSSYEQYF
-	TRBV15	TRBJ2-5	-	TGTGCCACCAGCATTAGCGGCTACCAAGAGACCCAGTACTTC	CATSISGYQETQYF
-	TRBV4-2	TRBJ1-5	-	TGTGCCAGCAGCCAAGATATACTCAGCAATCAGCCCCAGCATTTT	CASSQDILSNQPQHF
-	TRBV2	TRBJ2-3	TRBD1	TGTGCCAGCAACACAGGGGGCACAGATACGCAGTATTTT	CASNTGGTDTQYF
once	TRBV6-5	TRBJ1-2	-	TGTGCCAGCCGTTTTGGGAGGGGAGGTGGCTACACCTTC	CASRFGRGGGYTF
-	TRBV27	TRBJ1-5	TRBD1	TGTGCCAGCAGTTTAGGACAGGCTCAGCCCCAGCATTTT	CASSLGQAQPQHF
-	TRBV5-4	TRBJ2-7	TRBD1	TGTGCCAGCAGCGCAGGGGGCTCGGGGAACGAGCAGTACTTC	CASSAGGSGNEQYF
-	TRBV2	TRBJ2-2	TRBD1	TGTGCCAGCAGTGGATGGACAGGGCCGGAGGAGGAGCTGTTTTTT	CASSGWTGPEEELFF